This TCR beta chain was retrieved from a study of T-cell memory formation after mild COVID-19 (dated by TCRdb to 2020 to 2022). A note on the overall study: TCR sequence clusters from the two donors were largely donor specific. T-cell clones expanding and contracting after mild COVID-19 in a couple of donors were tracked by longitudinal TCRalpha and TCRbeta repertoire sequencing. The cohort comprised two young, previously healthy adult volunteers, one female and one male.

Results the study describes overall, beyond this receptor: The detection of some responding clones in pre-infection memory suggests that pre-existing cross-reactive memory T cells joined the SARS-CoV-2 response. Contracting CD4+ clones turned up mainly in the CM and EM memory subsets, whereas EMRA was where CD8+ clones were enriched. SARS-CoV-2 specificity of the second-wave clones peaking on day 37 was not confirmed. Clones contracting from day 15 to 85 had balanced CD4/CD8 phenotypes, while a second wave expanding from day 15 to 37 was biased towards CD4+. The study included only a couple of mild cases, and larger cohorts that include severe cases with pre-infection samples were judged to be necessary.

There are 14 amino acids in the CDR3, from cysteine to phenylalanine inclusive. CDR3 DNA only is kept here, 42 bases in frame from base 1. The germline V gene (reference sequence) gives CDR1 as SEHNR and CDR2 as FQNEAQ. At the junction V is shortened by 4 bases and J by 7 bases; bases outside the gene matches: 7. Ficoll-Paque density gradient centrifugation was the method used to isolate PBMCs. This clonotype was detected a few times. The target of this receptor is not known. Per-base qualities were not stored, and no clone one base away is much larger. Data came from an Illumina NovaSeq 6000. TCRalpha and TCRbeta cDNA libraries were constructed by 5'RACE with constant-segment primers, with sample barcodes and unique molecular identifiers being introduced. Trizol reagent was used to extract RNA from every sample. Libraries were amplified in two PCR steps, with a second sample barcode and Illumina TruSeq adapters added in the second step. Sequencing of the libraries was done on an Illumina NovaSeq, producing 2 x 150 bp paired-end reads. As for the original processing: The reads were demultiplexed and collapsed into UMI-guided consensus sequences using migec v1.2.7. Using mixcr v2.1.11, UMI consensuses were aligned to TRA and TRB V and J templates and then assembled into clonotypes. A clonotype was counted as expanded or contracted only when both edgeR and NoisET called the clonotype significant, with the noise models trained on biological replicates. edgeR calls used a false discovery rate-adjusted p below 0.01 and a log2 fold-change threshold of 1. As an exploratory analysis of dynamics, max-normalized trajectories of the 1000 most abundant clonotypes were examined by PCA with hierarchical clustering. Separately sequenced CD4+ and CD8+ repertoires were used to assign a CD4 or CD8 phenotype to each responding clone. TCRdb reworked the public reads: Q25 trimming with fastp, MiXCR clone assembly, productive beta chains retained. Each record represents a unique CDR3 protein, reported with the most common genes and DNA among its rows. TCRdb assigned the V and J calls; the authors' analysis was not used. The sample includes 500,000 to 650,000 distinct CDR3 sequences, with roughly a fifth observed a single time. Jointly, the top ten make up approximately 8.4% of the sample.

The sequence derives from an adult woman who had mild COVID-19 (a few samples of this study predate the infection). The sample titles of this study are shuffled in the database, so cell type and time point are left out; the donor was told from shared clones. Sequences were obtained from PBMCs or a T cell subset sorted from them (not recorded which). Recombination joined TRBV7-9 with TRBJ2-7; TRBD1 fits 10 bases in the junction. The CDR3 amino acid sequence is: CASSSDRGLGEQYF. The DNA is TGTGCCAGCAGCTCCGACAGGGGGCTGGGGGAGCAGTACTTC.